Below are 17 T cell receptor beta chains sequenced from a single sample in a study of T cell responses to AZD1222 COVID-19 vaccine. Measured with immunoSEQ multiplex PCR; TCRdb has only the in-frame clones, and not every one. The data show more than 85,000 clones, roughly 87% seen once. The sequences come from peripheral blood, collected on day 0 of AZD1222 vaccination. The receptors stem from an adult in good health.

The CDR3 DNA reads TGCGCCAGCAGTCTAGTCCGGGGGGGCGAGAACACCGGGGAGCTGTTTTTT. Translation gives CASSLVRGGENTGELFF. The V and J genes are TRBV5-1 and TRBJ2-2, with 8 bases aligning to TRBD2. Trimming cost V 5 bases and J 1 base; bases outside gene matches: 10. This CDR3 has 17 residues. Germline V CDR1 and CDR2: SGHRS, YFSETQ.

CDR3 sequence reads: CASSVGALYEQYF. Here the CDR3 DNA reads TGTGCCAGCAGCGTGGGAGCCCTATACGAGCAGTACTTC. This rearrangement joins TRBV6-5 to TRBJ2-7; D possibly corresponds to TRBD2 (5 bases). The CDR3 sequence is 13 residues long. Germline CDR1 reads MNHEY; CDR2 reads SVGAGI. V was shortened by 6 bases and J by 4 bases, with 13 bases between the two germline ends.

The CDR3 DNA is TGTGCCAGCAGTGAGATTTATCGCGTTAATGAAAAACTGTTTTTT. Protein product: CASSEIYRVNEKLFF. The chain recombines TRBV6-1 with TRBJ1-4; D gene unclear. Germline loops: CDR1 MNHNS, CDR2 SASEGT. The CDR3 totals 15 residues. Deletions cut 3 bases from V and 4 bases from J, with 12 bases between.

The chain uses TRBV29-1 and TRBJ2-1; 9 bases match TRBD2. The junction had 10 bases not matched to a gene; V was cut back by 6 bases and J by 4 bases. The length of the CDR3 is 15 residues. The V gene's germline CDR1 is SQVTM and CDR2 ANQGSEA. This CDR3 is CSVTGLAELYNEQFF. CDR3 coding DNA: TGCAGCGTGACGGGACTAGCTGAATTATACAATGAGCAGTTCTTC.

This chain joins TRBV5-1 and TRBJ2-7; D unclear. Germline V lookup: CDR1 SGHRS, CDR2 YFSETQ. This CDR3 is built from 14 residues. Trimming took off 0 bases at V and 4 bases at J, with 11 bases between the two ends. CDR3 loop: CASSLVAERYEQYF. The CDR3 DNA is TGCGCCAGCAGCTTGGTCGCAGAAAGGTACGAGCAGTACTTC.

J is TRBJ1-5 and V is TRBV19; D is possibly TRBD1 (5 bases). There are 14 residues in the CDR3. Germline CDR1 is LNHDA and CDR2 is SQIVND (reference sequence). Trimming shortened V by 0 bases and J by 9 bases, and 12 bases separated the two germline ends. CDR3 region: CASSIEGRDPPQHF. DNA for the CDR3: TGTGCCAGTAGTATAGAGGGCAGGGATCCGCCCCAGCATTTT.

This clone was seen a few times. The CDR3 coding sequence is TGTGCCAGCAGTTTATGGTTCGGGTTACATGGCTACACCTTC. This sequence encodes CASSLWFGLHGYTF. The J gene is TRBJ1-2, the V gene TRBV28; D is unclear. The germline V gene has CDR1 MDHEN and CDR2 SYDVKM. V gave up 0 bases and J gave up 6 bases, with 11 bases separating them. The CDR3 runs 14 residues.

The rearrangement links TRBV27 to TRBJ1-6; 9 nucleotides agree with TRBD1. CDR3 length: 14 residues. J was trimmed by 8 bases and V by 5 bases; bases with no gene match: 4. Germline loops: CDR1 MNHEY, CDR2 SMNVEV (reference sequence). As DNA, the CDR3 is TGTGCCAGCAGTCTGGGACAGGGAGATTCACCCCTCCACTTT. Translated, it gives CASSLGQGDSPLHF.

The CDR3, as DNA: TGCGCCAGCAGCCAAGTATTCGTGGGTTCCTACAATGAGCAGTTCTTC. This sequence encodes CASSQVFVGSYNEQFF. The chain joins TRBV4-3 to TRBJ2-1; no clear D gene. The length of the CDR3 is 16 residues. Germline V gene lookup returns CDR1 LGHNA and CDR2 YSLEER. Trimming removed 1 base at V and 1 base at J, with 11 bases between.

The V call is TRBV5-1, the J call TRBJ1-2; a possible D gene is TRBD1 (5 bases). Germline loops: CDR1 SGHRS, CDR2 YFSETQ. The germline V and J ends were trimmed by 4 bases and 6 bases, with 22 bases remaining between them. The CDR3 has 16 amino acids. CDR3 amino acids: CASSAGPWTPKDGYTF. CDR3 nucleotide sequence: TGCGCCAGCAGCGCGGGACCTTGGACCCCCAAGGATGGCTACACCTTC.

The chain joins TRBV5-6 to TRBJ2-7; 13 nucleotides match TRBD2. This CDR3 has 16 amino acids. Germline CDR1 and CDR2: SGHDT and YYEEEE. Trimming took 2 bases from V and 7 from J; bases not matched to a gene: 9. CDR3 sequence reads: CASSFGLAGVSGEQYF. The CDR3 bases are TGTGCCAGCAGCTTCGGACTAGCGGGAGTGTCGGGAGAGCAGTACTTC.

This clone was seen once. The chain links TRBV27 to TRBJ2-7; the D is unclear. Between the trimmed V and J ends, which lost 3 bases and 0 bases, there was a span of 12 bases. The CDR3 has 15 residues. Germline values: CDR1 MNHEY, CDR2 SMNVEV (reference sequence). CDR3 loop: CASSFSGLLSYEQYF. The CDR3 DNA reads as TGTGCCAGCAGTTTTTCCGGCCTCCTCTCCTACGAGCAGTACTTC.

This clone was seen more than once but under ten times. The V gene is TRBV7-2, the J gene TRBJ2-1, with 8 bases lining up with TRBD2. Germline CDR1 SGHTA, CDR2 FQGNSA. Germline trimming cut 5 bases from V and 6 bases from J; bases unmatched to any gene: 3. The CDR3 is 13 amino acids. For the CDR3, the DNA is TGTGCCAGCAGCGCGGGACTAGTCAATGAGCAGTTCTTC. The encoded protein is CASSAGLVNEQFF.

This clone turned up a few times. The chain combines TRBV4-2 with TRBJ2-7; D unclear. Trimming cost V 0 bases and J 7 bases, with 10 bases left between them. This CDR3 region has 13 residues. CDR1 is LGHNA and CDR2 is YNFKEQ in the germline V gene. The CDR3 nucleotides are TGTGCCAGCAGCCAAGATACCGTGCGGGAGCAGTACTTC. Translating gives CASSQDTVREQYF.

The rearrangement links TRBV2 to TRBJ2-3; 11 bases map to TRBD2. The CDR3 extends over 14 amino acids. Germline V gene lookup returns CDR1 SNHLY and CDR2 FYNNEI. V was clipped by 10 bases and J by 5 bases; unmatched bases: 8. As DNA, the CDR3 is TGTGCCACAACTCTACTAGCGGGAGTAGATACGCAGTATTTT. This codes for CATTLLAGVDTQYF.

J is TRBJ2-2 and V is TRBV5-1; 12 bases are shared with TRBD2. The V gene's germline CDR1 is SGHRS and CDR2 YFSETQ. This CDR3 is built from 15 residues. Germline trimming cut 5 bases from V and 3 bases from J; bases unmatched to any gene: 2. CDR3 in DNA: TGCGCCAGCAGTCGGACTAGCGGGGACACCGGGGAGCTGTTTTTT. Protein sequence: CASSRTSGDTGELFF.

V gene TRBV11-2 combines with J gene TRBJ1-6, with 7 positions matching TRBD1. The J segment lost 10 bases and the V segment lost 5 bases, leaving 11 bases of the junction unmatched. The CDR3 covers 15 residues. CDR1 SGHAT and CDR2 FQNNGV come from the germline V gene. This CDR3 is CASSPGTVVESPLHF. The CDR3 nucleotides read TGTGCCAGCAGCCCAGGGACAGTTGTCGAGTCACCCCTCCACTTT. The entire variable domain, with the rest obtained from reference TRBV11-2 and TRBJ1-6, is as follows: EAGVAQSPRYKIIEKRQSVAFWCNPISGHATLYWYQQILGQGPKLLIQFQNNGVVDDSQLPKDRFSAERLKGVDSTLKIQPAKLEDSAVYLCASSPGTVVESPLHFGNGTRLTVT.